This T cell receptor beta chain was sequenced for a study of regulatory T cells in long-lasting Graves disease. This CDR3 has 13 amino acids. Germline assignment: CDR1 MDHEN and CDR2 SYDVKM. The ends were cut back, 3 bases at V and 2 bases at J, with 8 bases in the middle. The time point was: newly diagnosed GD, antithyroid drugs for less than 3 months. PBMC RNA served as the TCR library source. Arm-PCR with iRepertoire HTBI primers amplified the CDR3 regions for these TCR beta libraries. Using its own MiXCR run on the multiplex PCR reads, TCRdb lists one record per CDR3 protein. The sample has fewer than 500,000 distinct CDR3 sequences; around 15% are singletons. This same sample was also taken into another study, of T cells in Graves' hyperthyroidism and ophthalmopathy. Per that paper: The study based diagnoses on clinical symptoms, serum thyroxine and TRAb, thyroid ultrasound and orbital computed tomography.

The material was peripheral blood mononuclear cells (PBMCs), obtained at new diagnosis, from a patient treated with antithyroid drugs. The chain employs TRBV28 and TRBJ2-7; D is undetermined. This receptor was taken from a man aged 40-55 years with Graves disease. The CDR3 DNA follows: TGTGCCAGCAGTTTTTTCGCCCCCTACGAGCAGTACTTC. Translating gives CASSFFAPYEQYF.